This TCR beta chain was captured by sequencing in a study of T cell changes during pregnancy in multiple sclerosis. Germline V gene lookup returns CDR1 SQVTM and CDR2 ANQGSEA. Trimming pared 4 bases from V and 0 bases from J, leaving 9 bases between. CDR3 size: 13 residues. By share, this clone counts as large (0.1 to 1%). Clones were read by immunoSEQ multiplex PCR, and TCRdb kept only the in-frame ones, dropping some. The sample records about 34,000 clones, roughly 90% being singletons. The chain links TRBV29-1 to TRBJ1-1; D not certain. The clonotype comes from a female donor with multiple sclerosis, enrolled in a pregnancy study. This sample comprised CD8+ T cells from peripheral blood mononuclear cells, obtained in the third trimester of pregnancy. The CDR3 DNA reads TGCAGCGTTGGAGGGTTACTGAACACTGAAGCTTTCTTT. Amino acid sequence: CSVGGLLNTEAFF.